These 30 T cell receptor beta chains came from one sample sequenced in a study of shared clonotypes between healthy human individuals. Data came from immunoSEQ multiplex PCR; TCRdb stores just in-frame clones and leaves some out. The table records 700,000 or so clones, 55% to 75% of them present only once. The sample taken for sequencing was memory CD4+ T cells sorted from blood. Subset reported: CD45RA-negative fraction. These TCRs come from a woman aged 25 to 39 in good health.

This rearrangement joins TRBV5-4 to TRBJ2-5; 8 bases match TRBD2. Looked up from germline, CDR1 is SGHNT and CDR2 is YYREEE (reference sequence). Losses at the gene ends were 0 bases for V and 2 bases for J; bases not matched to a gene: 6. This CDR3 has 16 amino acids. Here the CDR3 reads CASSLVGSGTQETQYF. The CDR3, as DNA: TGTGCCAGCAGCTTGGTCGGTAGCGGGACTCAAGAGACCCAGTACTTC.

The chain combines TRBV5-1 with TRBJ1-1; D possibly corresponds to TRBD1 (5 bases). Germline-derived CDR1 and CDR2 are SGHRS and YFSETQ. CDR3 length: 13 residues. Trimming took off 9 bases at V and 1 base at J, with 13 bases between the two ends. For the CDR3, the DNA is TGCGCCACCCAAAGGGGCACGAACACTGAAGCTTTCTTT. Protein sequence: CATQRGTNTEAFF.

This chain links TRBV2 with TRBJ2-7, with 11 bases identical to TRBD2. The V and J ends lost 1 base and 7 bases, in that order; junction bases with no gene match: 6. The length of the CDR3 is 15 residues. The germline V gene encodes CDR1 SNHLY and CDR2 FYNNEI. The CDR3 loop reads CASSEVASGRKEQYF. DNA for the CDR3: TGTGCCAGCAGTGAAGTTGCTAGCGGGAGGAAGGAGCAGTACTTC.

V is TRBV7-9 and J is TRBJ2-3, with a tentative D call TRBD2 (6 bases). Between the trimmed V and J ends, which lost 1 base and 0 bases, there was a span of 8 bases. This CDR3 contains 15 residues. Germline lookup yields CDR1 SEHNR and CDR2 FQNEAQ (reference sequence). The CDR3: CASSLGGISTDTQYF. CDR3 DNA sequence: TGTGCCAGCAGCTTAGGCGGGATTAGCACAGATACGCAGTATTTT.

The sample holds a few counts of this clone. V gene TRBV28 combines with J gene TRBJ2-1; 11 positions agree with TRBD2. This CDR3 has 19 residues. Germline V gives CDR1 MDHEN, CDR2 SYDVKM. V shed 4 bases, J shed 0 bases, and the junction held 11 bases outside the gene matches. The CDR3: CASSSPTSGVRSSYNEQFF. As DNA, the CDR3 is TGTGCCAGCAGTTCCCCGACTAGCGGGGTAAGGAGCTCCTACAATGAGCAGTTCTTC. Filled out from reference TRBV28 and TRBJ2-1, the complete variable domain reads DVKVTQSSRYLVKRTGEKVFLECVQDMDHENMFWYRQDPGLGLRLIYFSYDVKMKEKGDIPEGYSVSREKKERFSLILESASTNQTSMYLCASSSPTSGVRSSYNEQFFGPGTRLTVL.

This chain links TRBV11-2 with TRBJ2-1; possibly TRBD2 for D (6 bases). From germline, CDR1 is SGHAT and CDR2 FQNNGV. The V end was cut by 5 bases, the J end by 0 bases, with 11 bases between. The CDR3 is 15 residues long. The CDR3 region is CASSAGPSSYNEQFF. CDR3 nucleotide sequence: TGTGCCAGCAGCGCGGGACCGAGCTCCTACAATGAGCAGTTCTTC.

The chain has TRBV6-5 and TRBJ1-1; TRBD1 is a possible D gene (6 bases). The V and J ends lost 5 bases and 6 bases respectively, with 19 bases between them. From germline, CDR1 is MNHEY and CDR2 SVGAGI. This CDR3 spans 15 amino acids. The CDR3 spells CASSKWTVGGSEAFF. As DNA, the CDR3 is TGTGCCAGCAGTAAATGGACAGTCGGGGGCTCTGAAGCTTTCTTT.

For the CDR3, the DNA is TGCAGCGTTGGGTCCTCCACGAACACCGGGGAGCTGTTTTTT. Protein sequence: CSVGSSTNTGELFF. The chain links TRBV29-1 to TRBJ2-2; the D is unclear. Germline V gene lookup returns CDR1 SQVTM and CDR2 ANQGSEA. The ends were cut back, 4 bases at V and 0 bases at J, with 9 bases in the middle. CDR3 size: 14 residues.

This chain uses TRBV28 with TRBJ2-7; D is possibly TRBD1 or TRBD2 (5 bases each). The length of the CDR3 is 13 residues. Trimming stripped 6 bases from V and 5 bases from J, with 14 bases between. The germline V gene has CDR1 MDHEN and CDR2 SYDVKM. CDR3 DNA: TGTGCCAGCAGACGAGCGGACATAGACGAGCAGTACTTC. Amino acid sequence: CASRRADIDEQYF.

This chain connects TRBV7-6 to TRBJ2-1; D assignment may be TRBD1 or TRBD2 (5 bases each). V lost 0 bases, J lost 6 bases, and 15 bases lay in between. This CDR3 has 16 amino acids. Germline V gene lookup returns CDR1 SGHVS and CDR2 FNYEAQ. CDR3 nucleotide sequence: TGTGCCAGCAGCTTAGCTCAGGGACCACCATCCAATGAGCAGTTCTTC. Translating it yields CASSLAQGPPSNEQFF.

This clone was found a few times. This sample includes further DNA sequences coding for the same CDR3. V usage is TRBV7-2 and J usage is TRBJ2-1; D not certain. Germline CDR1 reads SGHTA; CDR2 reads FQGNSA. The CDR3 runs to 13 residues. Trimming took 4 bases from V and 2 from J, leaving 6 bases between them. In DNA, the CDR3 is TGTGCCAGCAGCTCCCAACCCTACAATGAGCAGTTCTTC. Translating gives CASSSQPYNEQFF.

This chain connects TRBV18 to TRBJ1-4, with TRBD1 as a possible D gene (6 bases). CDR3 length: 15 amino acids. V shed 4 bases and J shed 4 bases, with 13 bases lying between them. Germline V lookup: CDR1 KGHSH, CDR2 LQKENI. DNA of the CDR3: TGTGCCAGCTCACTTACAGGGACCAATAATGAAAAACTGTTTTTT. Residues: CASSLTGTNNEKLFF.

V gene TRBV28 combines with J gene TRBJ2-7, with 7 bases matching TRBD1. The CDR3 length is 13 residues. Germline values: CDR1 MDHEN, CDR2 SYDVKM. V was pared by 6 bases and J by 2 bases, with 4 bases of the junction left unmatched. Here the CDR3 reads CASRLQGPYEQYF. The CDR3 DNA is TGTGCCAGCAGATTACAGGGGCCCTACGAGCAGTACTTC.

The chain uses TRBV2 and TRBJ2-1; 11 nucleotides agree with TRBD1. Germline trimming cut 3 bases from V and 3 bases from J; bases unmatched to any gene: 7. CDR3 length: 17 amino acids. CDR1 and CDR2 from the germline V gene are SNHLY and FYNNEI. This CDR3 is CASSDDTGTGGYNEQFF. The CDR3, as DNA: TGTGCCAGCAGTGACGACACCGGGACAGGGGGCTACAATGAGCAGTTCTTC.

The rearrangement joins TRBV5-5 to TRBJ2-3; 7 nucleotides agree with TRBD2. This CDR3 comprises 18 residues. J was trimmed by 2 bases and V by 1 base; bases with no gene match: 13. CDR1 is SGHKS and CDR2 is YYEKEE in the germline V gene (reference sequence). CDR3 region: CASSLRWREWDLTDTQYF. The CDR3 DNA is TGTGCCAGCAGCTTGCGGTGGCGGGAGTGGGACCTCACAGATACGCAGTATTTT. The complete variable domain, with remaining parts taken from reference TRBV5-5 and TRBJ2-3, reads DAGVTQSPTHLIKTRGQQVTLRCSPISGHKSVSWYQQVLGQGPQFIFQYYEKEERGRGNFPDRFSARQFPNYSSELNVNALLLGDSALYLCASSLRWREWDLTDTQYFGPGTRLTVL.

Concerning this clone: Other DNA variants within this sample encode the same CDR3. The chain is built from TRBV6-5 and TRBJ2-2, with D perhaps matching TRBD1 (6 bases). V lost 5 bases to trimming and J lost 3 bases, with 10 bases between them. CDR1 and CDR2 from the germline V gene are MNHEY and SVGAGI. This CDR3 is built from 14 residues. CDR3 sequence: CASSLQGDTGELFF. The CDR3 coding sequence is TGTGCCAGCAGTCTACAGGGAGACACCGGGGAGCTGTTTTTT.

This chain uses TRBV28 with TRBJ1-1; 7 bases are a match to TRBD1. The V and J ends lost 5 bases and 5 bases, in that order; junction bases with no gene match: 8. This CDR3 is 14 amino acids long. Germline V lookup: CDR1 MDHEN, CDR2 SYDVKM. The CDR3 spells CASSPTQGRTEAFF. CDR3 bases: TGTGCCAGCAGTCCAACACAGGGGCGGACTGAAGCTTTCTTT.

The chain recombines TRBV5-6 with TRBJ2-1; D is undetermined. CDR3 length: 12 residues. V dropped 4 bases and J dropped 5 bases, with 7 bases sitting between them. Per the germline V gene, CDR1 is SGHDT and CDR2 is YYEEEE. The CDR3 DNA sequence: TGTGCCAGCAGCCCGTGGGACAATGAGCAGTTCTTC. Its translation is CASSPWDNEQFF.

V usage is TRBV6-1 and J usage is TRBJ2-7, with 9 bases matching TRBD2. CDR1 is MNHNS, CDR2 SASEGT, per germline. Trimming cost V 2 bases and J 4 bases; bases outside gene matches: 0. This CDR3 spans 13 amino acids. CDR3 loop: CASSELAGYEQYF. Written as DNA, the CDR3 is TGTGCCAGCAGTGAACTAGCGGGGTACGAGCAGTACTTC.

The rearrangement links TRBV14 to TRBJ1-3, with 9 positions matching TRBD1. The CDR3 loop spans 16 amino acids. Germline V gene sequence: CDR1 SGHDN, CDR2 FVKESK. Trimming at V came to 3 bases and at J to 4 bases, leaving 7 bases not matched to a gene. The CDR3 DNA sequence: TGTGCCAGCAGCCACCAAGGACAGGGGAGAGGAAACACCATATATTTT. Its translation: CASSHQGQGRGNTIYF.

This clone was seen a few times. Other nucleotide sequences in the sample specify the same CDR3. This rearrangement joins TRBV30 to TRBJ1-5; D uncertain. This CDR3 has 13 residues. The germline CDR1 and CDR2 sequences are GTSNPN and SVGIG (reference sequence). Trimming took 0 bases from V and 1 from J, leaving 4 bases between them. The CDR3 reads CAWSVNSNQPQHF. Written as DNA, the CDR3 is TGTGCCTGGAGTGTAAACAGCAATCAGCCCCAGCATTTT.

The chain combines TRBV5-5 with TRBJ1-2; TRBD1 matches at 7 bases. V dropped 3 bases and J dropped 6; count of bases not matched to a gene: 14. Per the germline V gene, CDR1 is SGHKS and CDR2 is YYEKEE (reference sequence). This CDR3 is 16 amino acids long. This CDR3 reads CASSSGTRQGGHGYTF. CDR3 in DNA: TGTGCCAGCAGCTCGGGGACTCGACAGGGTGGGCATGGCTACACCTTC.

The CDR3 spells CASSLVHRESNEQFF. CDR3 DNA: TGTGCCAGCAGTCTGGTCCACAGAGAAAGCAATGAGCAGTTCTTC. The genes are TRBV11-2 and TRBJ2-1; D unresolved. The germline V gene has CDR1 SGHAT and CDR2 FQNNGV. V was cut by 6 bases and J by 6 bases, with 18 bases left in between. The CDR3 extends over 15 amino acids. The full variable domain, rest sourced from reference TRBV11-2 and TRBJ2-1, is EAGVAQSPRYKIIEKRQSVAFWCNPISGHATLYWYQQILGQGPKLLIQFQNNGVVDDSQLPKDRFSAERLKGVDSTLKIQPAKLEDSAVYLCASSLVHRESNEQFFGPGTRLTVL.

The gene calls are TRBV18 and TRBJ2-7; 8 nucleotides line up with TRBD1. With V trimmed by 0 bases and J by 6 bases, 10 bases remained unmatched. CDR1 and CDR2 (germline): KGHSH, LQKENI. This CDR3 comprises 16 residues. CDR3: CASSPPLDRGSGEQYF. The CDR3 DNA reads TGTGCCAGCTCACCACCCCTAGACAGGGGATCGGGCGAGCAGTACTTC.

The CDR3 sequence: CASSLPGGGSYEQYF. The CDR3 bases are TGTGCCAGTAGTCTCCCGGGCGGGGGCTCCTACGAGCAGTACTTC. The genes are TRBV19 and TRBJ2-7; 7 bases are a match to TRBD2. The V segment lost 5 bases and the J segment 0 bases; nucleotides outside the gene matches: 7. CDR1 is LNHDA, CDR2 SQIVND, per germline (reference sequence). The CDR3 loop spans 15 amino acids. Together with reference TRBV19 and TRBJ2-7, the CDR3 gives the full variable domain: DGGITQSPKYLFRKEGQNVTLSCEQNLNHDAMYWYRQDPGQGLRLIYYSQIVNDFQKGDIAEGYSVSREKKESFPLTVTSAQKNPTAFYLCASSLPGGGSYEQYFGPGTRLTVT.

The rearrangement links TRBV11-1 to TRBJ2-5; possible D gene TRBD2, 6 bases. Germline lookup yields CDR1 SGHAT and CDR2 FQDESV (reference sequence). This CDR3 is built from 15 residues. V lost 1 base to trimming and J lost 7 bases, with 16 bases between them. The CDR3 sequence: CASSLDWTPRGTQYF. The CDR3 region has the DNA TGTGCCAGCAGCTTAGATTGGACGCCGCGGGGGACCCAGTACTTC.

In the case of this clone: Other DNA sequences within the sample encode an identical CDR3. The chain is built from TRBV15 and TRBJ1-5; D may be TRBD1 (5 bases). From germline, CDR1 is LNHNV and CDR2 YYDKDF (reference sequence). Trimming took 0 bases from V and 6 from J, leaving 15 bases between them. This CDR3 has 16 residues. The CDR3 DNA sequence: TGTGCCACCAGCAGAGATCGGGGCGGGTCGGGTCAGCCCCAGCATTTT. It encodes CATSRDRGGSGQPQHF.

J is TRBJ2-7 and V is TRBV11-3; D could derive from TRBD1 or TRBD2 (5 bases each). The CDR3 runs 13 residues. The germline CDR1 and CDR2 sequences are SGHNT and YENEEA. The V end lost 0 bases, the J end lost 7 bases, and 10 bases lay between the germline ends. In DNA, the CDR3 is TGTGCCAGCAGCTTAGACGGGACGGGTGAGCAGTACTTC. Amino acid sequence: CASSLDGTGEQYF. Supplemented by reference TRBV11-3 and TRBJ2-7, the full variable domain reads EAGVVQSPRYKIIEKKQPVAFWCNPISGHNTLYWYLQNLGQGPELLIRYENEEAVDDSQLPKDRFSAERLKGVDSTLKIQPAELGDSAVYLCASSLDGTGEQYFGPGTRLTVT.

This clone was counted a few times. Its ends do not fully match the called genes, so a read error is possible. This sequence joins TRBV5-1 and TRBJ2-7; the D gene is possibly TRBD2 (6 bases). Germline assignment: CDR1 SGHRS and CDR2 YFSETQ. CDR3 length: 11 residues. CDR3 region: CASSLGGLQCF. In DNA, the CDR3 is TGCGCCAGCAGCCTGGGGGGACTCCAGTGCTTC.

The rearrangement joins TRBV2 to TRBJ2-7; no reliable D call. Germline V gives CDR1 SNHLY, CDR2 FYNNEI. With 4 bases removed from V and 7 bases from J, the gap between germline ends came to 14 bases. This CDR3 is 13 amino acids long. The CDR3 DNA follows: TGTGCCAGCAGTGTCGGTATGGAACTGGAGCAGTACTTC. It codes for CASSVGMELEQYF.